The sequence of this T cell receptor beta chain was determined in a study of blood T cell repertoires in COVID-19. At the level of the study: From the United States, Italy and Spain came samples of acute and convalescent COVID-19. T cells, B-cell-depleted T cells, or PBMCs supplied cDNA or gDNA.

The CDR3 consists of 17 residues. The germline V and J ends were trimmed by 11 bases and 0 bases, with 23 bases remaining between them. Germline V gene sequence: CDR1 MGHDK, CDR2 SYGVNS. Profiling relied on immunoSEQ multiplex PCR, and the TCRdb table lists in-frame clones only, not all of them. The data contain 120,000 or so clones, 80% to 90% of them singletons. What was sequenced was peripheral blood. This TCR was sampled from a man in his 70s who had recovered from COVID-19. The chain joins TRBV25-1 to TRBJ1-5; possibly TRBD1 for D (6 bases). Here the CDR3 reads CARKPPPTGLSNQPQHF. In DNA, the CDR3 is TGTGCCCGAAAACCTCCTCCGACAGGTCTTAGCAATCAGCCCCAGCATTTT.